Following are 23 T cell receptor beta chains from one sample sequenced in a study of cytomegalovirus exposure and HLA in healthy donors. The PCR ran on 60 Vbeta and 13 Jbeta primers. The data were produced by immunoSEQ multiplex PCR, yet TCRdb's version contains in-frame clones alone and is incomplete. The table shows about 180,000 clones, with 77% occurring only once. Sequenced sample: PBMCs. Receptor source: a man between 18 and 29 years old in good health and CMV-seronegative.

In DNA form, the CDR3 reads TGTGCCAGCAGCAGCCTAGCGGGAAGCTACAATGAGCAGTTCTTC. This encodes CASSSLAGSYNEQFF. The rearrangement uses TRBV28 and TRBJ2-1; 9 bases align to TRBD2. The CDR3 has 15 amino acids. Germline V lookup: CDR1 MDHEN, CDR2 SYDVKM. With V trimmed by 6 bases and J by 3 bases, 6 bases remained unmatched.

This rearrangement joins TRBV18 to TRBJ1-2, with 7 bases fitting TRBD1. The ends lost 3 bases at V and 7 bases at J; junction bases unmatched: 8. The CDR3 runs 14 residues. CDR1 and CDR2 from the germline V gene are KGHSH and LQKENI. The CDR3 DNA sequence: TGTGCCAGCTCACCGCTGGGACAGAGGCCTGGCTACACCTTC. Protein product: CASSPLGQRPGYTF.

This sequence joins TRBV4-2 and TRBJ1-1, with D perhaps matching TRBD1 (6 bases). Germline V CDR1 and CDR2: LGHNA, YNFKEQ. Deletions cut 4 bases from V and 1 base from J, with 22 bases between. The CDR3 spans 18 residues. CDR3 in amino acids: CASSLRGGGDTGNTEAFF. DNA for the CDR3: TGTGCCAGCAGCCTGAGGGGGGGAGGGGACACGGGGAACACTGAAGCTTTCTTT.

This CDR3 is CASRSFSGSSYNEQFF. Written as DNA, the CDR3 is TGTGCCAGCAGATCCTTTAGCGGGAGCTCCTACAATGAGCAGTTCTTC. The chain uses TRBV27 and TRBJ2-1, with 9 bases matching TRBD2. The CDR3 sequence is 16 residues long. V trimming: 6 bases; J trimming: 0 bases; junction bases outside the gene matches: 6. Germline CDR1 MNHEY, CDR2 SMNVEV (reference sequence).

This rearrangement joins TRBV7-9 to TRBJ2-1, with TRBD2 matching 10 bases. Trimming removed 6 bases from V and 5 bases from J; junction bases left unmatched: 4. This CDR3 has 14 amino acids. Germline values: CDR1 SEHNR, CDR2 FQNEAQ (reference sequence). Here the CDR3 reads CASRGSGRNNEQFF. The CDR3 DNA sequence: TGTGCCAGCAGAGGTAGCGGGAGGAACAATGAGCAGTTCTTC.

This chain uses TRBV30 with TRBJ1-2, with TRBD1 matching over 9 bases. From germline, CDR1 is GTSNPN and CDR2 SVGIG (reference sequence). The CDR3 extends over 15 amino acids. V was pared by 2 bases and J by 8 bases, with 12 bases of the junction left unmatched. CDR3 sequence reads: CAWSYLGQGRRGYTF. The CDR3 coding sequence is TGTGCCTGGAGTTACCTCGGACAGGGGCGTCGGGGCTACACCTTC.

V gene TRBV2 combines with J gene TRBJ2-2; possibly TRBD2 for D (7 bases). CDR1 and CDR2 from the germline V gene are SNHLY and FYNNEI. This CDR3 has 17 amino acids. Trimming removed 1 base from V and 6 bases from J, with 18 bases in between. The CDR3 sequence: CASSEVRRGGRSGELFF. Written as DNA, the CDR3 is TGTGCCAGCAGTGAAGTGCGGAGGGGGGGCCGTTCCGGGGAGCTGTTTTTT. Variable domain in full (rest from reference TRBV2 and TRBJ2-2): EPEVTQTPSHQVTQMGQEVILRCVPISNHLYFYWYRQILGQKVEFLVSFYNNEISEKSEIFDDQFSVERPDGSNFTLKIRSTKLEDSAMYFCASSEVRRGGRSGELFFGEGSRLTVL.

The CDR3 DNA sequence: TGTGCCAGCAGCTTCGGGGGGCCCCATGAGACCCAGTACTTC. Encoded protein: CASSFGGPHETQYF. This chain uses TRBV7-2 with TRBJ2-5; perhaps TRBD2 as D (7 bases). Germline V gene lookup returns CDR1 SGHTA and CDR2 FQGNSA. Trimming pared 3 bases from V and 5 bases from J, leaving 13 bases between. This CDR3 contains 14 residues.

This chain uses TRBV5-4 with TRBJ2-3; possibly TRBD2 for D (7 bases). V was shortened by 1 base and J by 7 bases, with 13 bases between the two germline ends. The CDR3 has 14 amino acids. In germline, CDR1 is SGHNT, CDR2 YYREEE (reference sequence). In nucleotides, the CDR3 is TGTGCCAGCAGCTTGAAAGGGGGGGCGAATACGCAGTATTTT. It is translated as CASSLKGGANTQYF.

A single count supports this clone. The CDR3 coding sequence is TGCGCCAGCAGCGCTAGAACAGGGGGCGGAGAGACCCAGTACTTC. Protein: CASSARTGGGETQYF. The chain couples TRBV5-1 to TRBJ2-5; 9 nucleotides match TRBD1. The CDR3 loop spans 15 amino acids. Germline CDR1 is SGHRS and CDR2 is YFSETQ. V dropped 4 bases and J dropped 4; count of bases not matched to a gene: 8.

In this sample, this clone turned up once. The V call is TRBV7-9, the J call TRBJ1-4; no reliable D call. This CDR3 is 13 amino acids long. With 3 bases removed from V and 5 bases from J, the gap between germline ends came to 7 bases. Germline V CDR1 and CDR2: SEHNR, FQNEAQ (reference sequence). The CDR3 reads CASSLGVNEKLFF. The CDR3 coding sequence is TGTGCCAGCAGCTTGGGAGTAAATGAAAAACTGTTTTTT.

This chain joins TRBV28 and TRBJ2-3; TRBD1 agrees at 8 bases. The CDR3 runs 16 residues. V shed 5 bases, J shed 2 bases, and the junction held 9 bases outside the gene matches. Per the germline V gene, CDR1 is MDHEN and CDR2 is SYDVKM. As DNA, the CDR3 is TGTGCCAGCAGTCCCCTCGGACAGGGAGTCACAGATACGCAGTATTTT. This translates into CASSPLGQGVTDTQYF.

The V and J genes are TRBV30 and TRBJ1-6; D not resolved. The germline V gene has CDR1 GTSNPN and CDR2 SVGIG (reference sequence). The CDR3 is 11 residues long. V lost 2 bases, J lost 15 bases, and 11 bases lay in between. The CDR3 DNA sequence: TGTGCCTGGAGTTCCGGCGGGGACCTCCACTTT. Its protein product is CAWSSGGDLHF.

This clone showed up just once. V gene TRBV7-2 combines with J gene TRBJ1-2; 8 bases are a match to TRBD1. The V segment lost 3 bases and the J segment 8 bases; nucleotides outside the gene matches: 8. CDR1 is SGHTA and CDR2 is FQGNSA in the germline V gene. This CDR3 is 14 amino acids long. The CDR3 DNA follows: TGTGCCAGCAGCTTGCTGACAGGGGTTAGAGGCTACACCTTC. As protein: CASSLLTGVRGYTF.

The gene calls are TRBV30 and TRBJ1-1; D unclear. Germline assignment: CDR1 GTSNPN and CDR2 SVGIG (reference sequence). The CDR3 totals 13 residues. Trimming stripped 0 bases from V and 1 base from J, with 6 bases between. The CDR3 DNA reads as TGTGCCTGGAGTGTTTATAGGAACACTGAAGCTTTCTTT. Translation gives CAWSVYRNTEAFF.

This chain connects TRBV4-3 to TRBJ2-2; TRBD1 matches 8 bases. In germline, CDR1 is LGHNA, CDR2 YSLEER. V shed 1 base and J 9 bases; nucleotides not matched to a gene: 7. This CDR3 region has 15 residues. The CDR3 region is CASSQANRGARELFF. The CDR3 DNA is TGCGCCAGCAGCCAAGCGAACAGGGGGGCGAGGGAGCTGTTTTTT.

The sample holds one count of this clone. The genes are TRBV29-1 and TRBJ1-2; D unresolved. The CDR3 extends over 12 amino acids. V was clipped by 4 bases and J by 1 base, with 7 bases between them. CDR1 is SQVTM, CDR2 ANQGSEA, per germline. The CDR3 here is CSVVEYNYGYTF. The CDR3 region has the DNA TGCAGCGTTGTCGAGTATAACTATGGCTACACCTTC.

This sequence joins TRBV19 and TRBJ2-7, with D maybe TRBD1 (6 bases). The CDR3 sequence is 15 residues long. The V gene's germline CDR1 is LNHDA and CDR2 SQIVND (reference sequence). V was clipped by 8 bases and J by 2 bases, with 19 bases between them. CDR3 nucleotide sequence: TGTGCCAGTGCCCCCCGTGCCAGGGGCCCCTACGAGCAGTACTTC. Amino acids: CASAPRARGPYEQYF.

This clone was seen a few times. This sequence joins TRBV13 and TRBJ2-5, with D perhaps matching TRBD2 (6 bases). V lost 5 bases and J lost 5, with 15 bases in between. This CDR3 contains 14 residues. Germline CDR1 and CDR2: PRHDT and FYEKMQ (reference sequence). CDR3 coding DNA: TGTGCCAGCAGCCCCGCTAGCGCCGGGGAGACCCAGTACTTC. Protein product: CASSPASAGETQYF.

The J gene is TRBJ1-5, the V gene TRBV29-1, with unresolved D. This CDR3 spans 13 amino acids. Trimming stripped 4 bases from V and 2 bases from J, with 9 bases between. Germline V gene sequence: CDR1 SQVTM, CDR2 ANQGSEA. The CDR3 loop is CSVAMGGNQPQHF. In nucleotides, the CDR3 is TGCAGCGTTGCCATGGGCGGCAATCAGCCCCAGCATTTT.

The V call is TRBV2, the J call TRBJ2-1; 12 bases agree with TRBD2. Germline assignment: CDR1 SNHLY and CDR2 FYNNEI. The CDR3 loop spans 16 amino acids. V was pared by 8 bases and J by 4 bases, with 9 bases of the junction left unmatched. Here the CDR3 DNA reads TGTGCCAGCCGACTAGCGGGAGCGACCCAATACAATGAGCAGTTCTTC. It is translated as CASRLAGATQYNEQFF.

The CDR3 DNA reads as TGTGCCAGCAGCTTACAGGGGGCTAGCTACACCTTC. This encodes CASSLQGASYTF. The chain employs TRBV11-2 and TRBJ1-2; 8 positions match TRBD1. Germline CDR1 SGHAT, CDR2 FQNNGV. With V trimmed by 2 bases and J by 9 bases, 2 bases remained unmatched. This CDR3 has 12 residues.

This clone was picked up a small number of times. Its ends do not fully match the called genes, so a read error is possible. The chain recombines TRBV7-7 with TRBJ2-2; TRBD1 agrees at 9 bases. Germline CDR1 SSHAT, CDR2 FNYEAQ (reference sequence). This CDR3 has 18 residues. Here the CDR3 DNA reads TGTGCTAGCAGCCACGGGACAGGGATCAACCCGAACACCGGGGAGCTGTTTTTT. This codes for CASSHGTGINPNTGELFF.